The count of the clone carrying this T cell receptor beta chain is one. The antigen remains unidentified. The assay was immunoSEQ multiplex PCR, and TCRdb's table has in-frame clones only and misses some. The sample carries approximately 150,000 clones, just under 95% recorded once. The data derive from a study of T cell responses to AZD1222 COVID-19 vaccine. Broader study findings: Sampling captured repertoires only after the peak T cell response. Compared with day 0, the breadth and depth of the Spike-specific TCR repertoire rose significantly after two doses of AZD1222. Regions 160-218 and 743-854 held dominance among vaccine-associated CD4 TCRs, which spanned spike. Donors in the cohort were predominantly white British and more often female, and clonal diversity was possibly underestimated.

The J segment lost 2 bases and the V segment lost 6 bases, leaving 2 bases of the junction unmatched. The length of the CDR3 is 14 residues. CDR1 and CDR2 from the germline V gene are MNHEY and SVGAGI. The starting material was peripheral blood, obtained after recovery from COVID-19. This clonotype originated in an adult who had recovered from COVID-19. This chain connects TRBV6-5 to TRBJ2-3; 10 bases agree with TRBD1. The CDR3 coding sequence is TGTGCCAGCAGGACAGGGGGCTCCACAGATACGCAGTATTTT. Encoded protein: CASRTGGSTDTQYF.